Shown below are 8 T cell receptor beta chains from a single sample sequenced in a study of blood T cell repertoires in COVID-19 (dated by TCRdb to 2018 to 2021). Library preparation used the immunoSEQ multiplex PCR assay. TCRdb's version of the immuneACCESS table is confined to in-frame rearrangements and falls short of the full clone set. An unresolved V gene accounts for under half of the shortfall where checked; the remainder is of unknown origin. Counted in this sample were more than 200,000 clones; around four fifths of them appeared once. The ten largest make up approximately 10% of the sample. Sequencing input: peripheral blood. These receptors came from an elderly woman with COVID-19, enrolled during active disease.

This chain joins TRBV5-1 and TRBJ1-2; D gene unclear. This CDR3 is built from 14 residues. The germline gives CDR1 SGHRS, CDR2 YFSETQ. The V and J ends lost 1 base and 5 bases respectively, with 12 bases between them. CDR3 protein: CASSLSLTEYGYTF. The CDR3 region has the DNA TGCGCCAGCAGCTTGAGCTTGACGGAGTATGGCTACACCTTC.

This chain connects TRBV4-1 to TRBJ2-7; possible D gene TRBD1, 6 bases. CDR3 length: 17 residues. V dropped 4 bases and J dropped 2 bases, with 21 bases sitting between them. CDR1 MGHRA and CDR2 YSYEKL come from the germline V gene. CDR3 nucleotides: TGCGCCAGCAGCCGATCGACAGGATCCGATAGGGCCTACGAGCAGTACTTC. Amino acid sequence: CASSRSTGSDRAYEQYF.

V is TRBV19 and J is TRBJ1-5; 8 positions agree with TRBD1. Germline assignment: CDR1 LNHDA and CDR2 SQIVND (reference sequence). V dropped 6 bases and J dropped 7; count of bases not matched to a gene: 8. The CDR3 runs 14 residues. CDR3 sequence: CASRRQGSGQPQHF. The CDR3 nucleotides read TGTGCCAGTAGGAGACAGGGGAGTGGGCAGCCCCAGCATTTT. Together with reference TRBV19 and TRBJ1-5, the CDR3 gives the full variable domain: DGGITQSPKYLFRKEGQNVTLSCEQNLNHDAMYWYRQDPGQGLRLIYYSQIVNDFQKGDIAEGYSVSREKKESFPLTVTSAQKNPTAFYLCASRRQGSGQPQHFGDGTRLSIL.

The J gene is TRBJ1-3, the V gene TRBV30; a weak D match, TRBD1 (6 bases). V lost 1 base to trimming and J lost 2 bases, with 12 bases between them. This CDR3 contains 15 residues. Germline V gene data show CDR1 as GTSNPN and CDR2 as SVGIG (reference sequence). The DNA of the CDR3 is TGTGCCTGGAGTGGGGATAGGACAGCTGGAAACACCATATATTTT. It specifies CAWSGDRTAGNTIYF.

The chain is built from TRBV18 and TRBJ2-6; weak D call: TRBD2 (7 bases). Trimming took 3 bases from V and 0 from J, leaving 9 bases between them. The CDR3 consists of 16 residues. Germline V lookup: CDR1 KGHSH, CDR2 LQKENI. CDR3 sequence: CASSPAGASGANVLTF. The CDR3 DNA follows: TGTGCCAGCTCACCCGCGGGGGCCTCTGGGGCCAACGTCCTGACTTTC.

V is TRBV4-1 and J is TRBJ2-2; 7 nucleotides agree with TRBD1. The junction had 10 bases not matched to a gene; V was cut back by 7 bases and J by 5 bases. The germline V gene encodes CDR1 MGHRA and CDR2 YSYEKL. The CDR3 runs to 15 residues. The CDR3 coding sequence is TGCGCCAGCAACCCGACAGGGCTCCTTACCGGGGAGCTGTTTTTT. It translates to CASNPTGLLTGELFF.

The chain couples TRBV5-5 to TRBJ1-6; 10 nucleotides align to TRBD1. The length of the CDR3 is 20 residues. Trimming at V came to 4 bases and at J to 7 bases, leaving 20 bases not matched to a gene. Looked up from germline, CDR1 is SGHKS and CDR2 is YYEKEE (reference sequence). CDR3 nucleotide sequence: TGTGCCAGCAGCCCGGGAGCTGGAGGCGGGACAGGGGCCAGGAATTCACCCCTCCACTTT. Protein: CASSPGAGGGTGARNSPLHF.

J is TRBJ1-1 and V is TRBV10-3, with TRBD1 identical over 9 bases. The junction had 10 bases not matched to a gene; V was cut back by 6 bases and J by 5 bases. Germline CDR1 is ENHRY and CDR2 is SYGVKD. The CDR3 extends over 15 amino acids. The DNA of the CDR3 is TGTGCCATCAGACCGACCGGGACAGGGTCAACTGAAGCTTTCTTT. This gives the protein CAIRPTGTGSTEAFF.